In its sample, the clone carrying this TCR beta chain was seen once. What it binds is unknown. TCRdb's table, derived via immunoSEQ multiplex PCR, lists solely in-frame clones and lacks some. The profile shows fewer than 100,000 clones, approximately 84% of them singletons. These data belong to a study of radiotherapy plus CTLA-4 blockade in lung cancer. About the study: Objective response rate was 15% to 20%; disease control rate, about 31%. Findings of the study overall: The authors reported that early blood T cell clone dynamics, with interferon-beta, best predicted response. In blood, TCR clones derived from the tumor expanded after radiotherapy plus ipilimumab.

J lost 4 bases, V lost 3 bases, and 5 bases had no gene match. This CDR3 region has 15 residues. Germline assignment: CDR1 SNHLY and CDR2 FYNNEI. The material sequenced was peripheral blood, taken from a patient treated with radiotherapy plus ipilimumab. The rearrangement joins TRBV2 to TRBJ2-7; 11 nucleotides line up with TRBD2. The receptor was isolated from a human donor with non-small cell lung cancer who had stable disease on radiotherapy plus ipilimumab. The CDR3 spells CASSDDASGRYEQYF. The CDR3 bases are TGTGCCAGCAGTGACGATGCTAGCGGGAGGTACGAGCAGTACTTC.